The sequence of this T cell receptor beta chain was determined in a study of T cell repertoires in cytomegalovirus infection. Turning to the study itself: Both a matching HLA type and CMV infection were indicated by public TCR beta signatures. General study points: The cumulative frequency of public TCR beta families identified carriers of CMV plus the relevant HLA.

In TCRdb, the reads were re-called with MiXCR into one record per CDR3 protein. The sample shows 250,000 or so distinct CDR3 sequences, approximately 8.3% of them seen only once. This clonotype appeared many times. The antigen is undetermined. Looked up from germline, CDR1 is SGHTA and CDR2 is FQGNSA. The CDR3 sequence is 15 residues long. V dropped 7 bases and J dropped 0; count of bases not matched to a gene: 6. Source material: PBMCs. This receptor was identified in a human donor in good health (CMV status not recorded). Some clones in this sample may be carry-over from other donors' samples. This chain uses TRBV7-2 with TRBJ2-1; 7 bases align to TRBD2. Written as DNA, the CDR3 is TGTGCCAGCATCCTCTTAGCGGGCTCCTACAATGAGCAGTTCTTC. It translates to CASILLAGSYNEQFF.